Below, one T cell receptor (beta chain) is given with its context. CDR1 is MNHEY and CDR2 is SVGEGT in the germline V gene. V lost 4 bases to trimming and J lost 4 bases, with 10 bases between them. This CDR3 region has 13 residues. The sample comes from a study of blood T cell repertoires in COVID-19. Data came from immunoSEQ multiplex PCR; TCRdb stores just in-frame clones and leaves some out. The table lists roughly 100,000 clones, 65% to 85% of them singletons. This receptor was identified in a man at least 80 years old with active or convalescent COVID-19. The rearrangement links TRBV6-2 or TRBV6-3 to TRBJ1-2; D may be TRBD1 (5 bases). The material sequenced was peripheral blood. The CDR3 DNA reads as TGTGCCAGCAGTTCCTCAACAGGCTATGGCTACACCTTC. Amino acids: CASSSSTGYGYTF.